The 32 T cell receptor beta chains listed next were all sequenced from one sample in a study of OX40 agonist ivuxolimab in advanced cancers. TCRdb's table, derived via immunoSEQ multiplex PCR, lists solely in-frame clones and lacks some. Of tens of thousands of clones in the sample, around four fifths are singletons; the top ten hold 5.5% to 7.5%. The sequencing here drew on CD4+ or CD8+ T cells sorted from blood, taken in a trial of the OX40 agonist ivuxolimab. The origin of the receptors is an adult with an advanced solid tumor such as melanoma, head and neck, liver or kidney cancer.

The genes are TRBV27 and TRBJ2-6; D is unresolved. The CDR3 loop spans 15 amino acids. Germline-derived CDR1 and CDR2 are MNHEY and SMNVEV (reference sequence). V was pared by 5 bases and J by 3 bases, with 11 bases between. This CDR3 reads CASSQTWGGANVLTF. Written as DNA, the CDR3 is TGTGCCAGCAGTCAAACGTGGGGTGGGGCCAACGTCCTGACTTTC. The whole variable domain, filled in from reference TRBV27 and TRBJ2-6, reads EAQVTQNPRYLITVTGKKLTVTCSQNMNHEYMSWYRQDPGLGLRQIYYSMNVEVTDKGDVPEGYKVSRKEKRNFPLILESPSPNQTSLYFCASSQTWGGANVLTFGAGSRLTVL.

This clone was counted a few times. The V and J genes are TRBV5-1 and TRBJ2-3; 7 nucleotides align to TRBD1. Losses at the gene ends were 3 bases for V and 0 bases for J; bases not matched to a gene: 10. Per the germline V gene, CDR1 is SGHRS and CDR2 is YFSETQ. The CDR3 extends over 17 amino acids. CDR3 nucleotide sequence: TGCGCCAGCAGCTCACAGGGGACGGTAACTAGCACAGATACGCAGTATTTT. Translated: CASSSQGTVTSTDTQYF.

CDR3: CASRTIGRRGEKLFF. The CDR3 bases are TGTGCCAGCAGAACTATAGGCCGAAGGGGTGAAAAACTGTTTTTT. The chain joins TRBV6-6 to TRBJ1-4; tentatively, D is TRBD1 (5 bases). This CDR3 region has 15 residues. The germline V and J ends were trimmed by 6 bases and 7 bases, with 18 bases remaining between them. Germline V gene sequence: CDR1 MNHNY, CDR2 SVGAGI (reference sequence).

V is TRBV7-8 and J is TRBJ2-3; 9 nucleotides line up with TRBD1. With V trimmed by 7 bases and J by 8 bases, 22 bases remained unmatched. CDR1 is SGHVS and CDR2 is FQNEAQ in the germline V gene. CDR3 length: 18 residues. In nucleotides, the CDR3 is TGTGCCAGCACCCCGCGGTTTATGGGGACAGGGCGCGGAGTTACGCAGTATTTT. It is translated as CASTPRFMGTGRGVTQYF.

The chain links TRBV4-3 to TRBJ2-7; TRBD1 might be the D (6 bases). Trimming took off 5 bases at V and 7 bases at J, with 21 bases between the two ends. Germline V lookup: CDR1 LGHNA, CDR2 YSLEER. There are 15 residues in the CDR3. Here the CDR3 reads CASSTRQGSSGEQYF. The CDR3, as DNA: TGCGCCAGCAGCACCCGGCAGGGGTCCTCGGGGGAGCAGTACTTC.

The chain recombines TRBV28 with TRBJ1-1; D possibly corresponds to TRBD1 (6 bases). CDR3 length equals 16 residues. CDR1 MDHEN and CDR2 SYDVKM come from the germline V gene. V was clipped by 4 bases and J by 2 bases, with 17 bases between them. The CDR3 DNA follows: TGTGCCAGCAGTTCAGGTGGAGGGGGAGCAAACACTGAAGCTTTCTTT. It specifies CASSSGGGGANTEAFF. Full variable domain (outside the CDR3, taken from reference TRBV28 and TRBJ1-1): DVKVTQSSRYLVKRTGEKVFLECVQDMDHENMFWYRQDPGLGLRLIYFSYDVKMKEKGDIPEGYSVSREKKERFSLILESASTNQTSMYLCASSSGGGGANTEAFFGQGTRLTVV.

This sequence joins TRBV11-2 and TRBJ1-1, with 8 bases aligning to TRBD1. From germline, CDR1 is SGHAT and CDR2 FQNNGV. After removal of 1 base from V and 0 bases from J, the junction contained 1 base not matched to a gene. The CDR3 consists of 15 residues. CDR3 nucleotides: TGTGCCAGCAGCTTAGGGACAGGGATGAACACTGAAGCTTTCTTT. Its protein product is CASSLGTGMNTEAFF.

CDR3 protein: CASSLGTGVATNEKLFF. CDR3 nucleotides: TGTGCCAGCAGCCTCGGGACAGGCGTCGCAACTAATGAAAAACTGTTTTTT. This chain uses TRBV28 with TRBJ1-4; TRBD1 matches 8 bases. After removal of 6 bases from V and 0 bases from J, the junction contained 9 bases not matched to a gene. CDR3 size: 17 residues. Germline loops: CDR1 MDHEN, CDR2 SYDVKM.

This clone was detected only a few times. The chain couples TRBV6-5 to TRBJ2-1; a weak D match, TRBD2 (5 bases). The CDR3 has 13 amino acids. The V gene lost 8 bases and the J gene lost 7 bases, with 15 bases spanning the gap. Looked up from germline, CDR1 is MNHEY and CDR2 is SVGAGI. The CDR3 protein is CASGFSGNNEQFF. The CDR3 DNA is TGTGCCAGCGGATTCTCCGGGAATAATGAGCAGTTCTTC.

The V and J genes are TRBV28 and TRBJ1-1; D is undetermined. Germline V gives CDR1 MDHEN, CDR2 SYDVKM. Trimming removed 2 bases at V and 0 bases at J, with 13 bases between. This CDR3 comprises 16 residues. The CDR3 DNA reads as TGTGCCAGCAGTTTAAACGCAGAGGCCCTGAACACTGAAGCTTTCTTT. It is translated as CASSLNAEALNTEAFF. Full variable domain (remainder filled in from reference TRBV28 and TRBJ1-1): DVKVTQSSRYLVKRTGEKVFLECVQDMDHENMFWYRQDPGLGLRLIYFSYDVKMKEKGDIPEGYSVSREKKERFSLILESASTNQTSMYLCASSLNAEALNTEAFFGQGTRLTVV.

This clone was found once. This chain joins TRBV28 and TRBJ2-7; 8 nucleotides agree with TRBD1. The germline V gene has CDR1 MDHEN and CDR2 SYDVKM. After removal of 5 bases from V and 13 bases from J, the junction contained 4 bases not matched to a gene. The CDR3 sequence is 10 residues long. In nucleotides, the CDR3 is TGTGCCAGCAGTCAACAGGGGGTCTACTTC. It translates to CASSQQGVYF.

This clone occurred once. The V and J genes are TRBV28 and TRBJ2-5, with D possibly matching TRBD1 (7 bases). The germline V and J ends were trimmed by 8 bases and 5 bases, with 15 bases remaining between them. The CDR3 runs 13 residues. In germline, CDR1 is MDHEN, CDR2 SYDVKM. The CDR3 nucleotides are TGTGCCAGCGCCCCAGGGGGGCGGGAGACCCAGTACTTC. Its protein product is CASAPGGRETQYF.

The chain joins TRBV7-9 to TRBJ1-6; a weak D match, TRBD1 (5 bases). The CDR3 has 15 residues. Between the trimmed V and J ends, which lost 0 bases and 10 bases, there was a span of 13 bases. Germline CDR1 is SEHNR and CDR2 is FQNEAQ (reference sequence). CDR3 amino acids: CASSLAQYRSSPLHF. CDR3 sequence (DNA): TGTGCCAGCAGCTTAGCGCAGTACAGGTCGTCACCCCTCCACTTT.

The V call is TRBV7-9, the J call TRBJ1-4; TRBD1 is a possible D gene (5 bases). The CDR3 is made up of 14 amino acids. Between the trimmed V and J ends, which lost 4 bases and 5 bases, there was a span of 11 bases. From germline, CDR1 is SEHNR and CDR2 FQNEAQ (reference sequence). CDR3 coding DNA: TGTGCCAGCAGCTATCCGGGACTGAATGAAAAACTGTTTTTT. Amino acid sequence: CASSYPGLNEKLFF.

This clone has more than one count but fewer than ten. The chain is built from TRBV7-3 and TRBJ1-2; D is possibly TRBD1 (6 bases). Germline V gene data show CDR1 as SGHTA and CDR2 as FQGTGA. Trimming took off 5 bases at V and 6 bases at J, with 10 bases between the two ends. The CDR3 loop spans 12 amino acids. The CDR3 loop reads CASSQSGDGYTF. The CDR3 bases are TGTGCCAGCAGCCAGTCAGGGGATGGCTACACCTTC.

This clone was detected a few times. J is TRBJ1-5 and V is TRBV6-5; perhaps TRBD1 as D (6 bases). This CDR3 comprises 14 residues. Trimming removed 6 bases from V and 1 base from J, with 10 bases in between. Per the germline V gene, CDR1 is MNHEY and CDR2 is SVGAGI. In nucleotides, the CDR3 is TGTGCCAGCAGACGGGGGGCCAGCAATCAGCCCCAGCATTTT. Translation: CASRRGASNQPQHF.

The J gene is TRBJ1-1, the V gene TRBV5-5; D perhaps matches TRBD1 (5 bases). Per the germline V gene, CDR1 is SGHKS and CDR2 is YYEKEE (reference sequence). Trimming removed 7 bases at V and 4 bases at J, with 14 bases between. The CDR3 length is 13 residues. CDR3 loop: CASAWGVGTEAFF. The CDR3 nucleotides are TGTGCCAGCGCCTGGGGCGTGGGCACTGAAGCTTTCTTT.

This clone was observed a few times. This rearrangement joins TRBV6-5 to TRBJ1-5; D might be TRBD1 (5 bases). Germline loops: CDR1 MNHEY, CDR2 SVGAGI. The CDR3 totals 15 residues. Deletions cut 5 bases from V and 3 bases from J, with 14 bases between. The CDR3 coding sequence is TGTGCCAGCAGTCGTCAGAAAGGGGCCAATCAGCCCCAGCATTTT. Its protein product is CASSRQKGANQPQHF.

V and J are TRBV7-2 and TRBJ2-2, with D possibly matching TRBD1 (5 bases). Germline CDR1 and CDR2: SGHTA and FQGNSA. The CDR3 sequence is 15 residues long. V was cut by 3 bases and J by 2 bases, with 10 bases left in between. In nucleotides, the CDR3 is TGTGCCAGCAGCTTTTCAGGGTTCAACACCGGGGAGCTGTTTTTT. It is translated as CASSFSGFNTGELFF. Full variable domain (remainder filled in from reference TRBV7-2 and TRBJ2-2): GAGVSQSPSNKVTEKGKDVELRCDPISGHTALYWYRQSLGQGLEFLIYFQGNSAPDKSGLPSDRFSAERTGGSVSTLTIQRTQQEDSAVYLCASSFSGFNTGELFFGEGSRLTVL.

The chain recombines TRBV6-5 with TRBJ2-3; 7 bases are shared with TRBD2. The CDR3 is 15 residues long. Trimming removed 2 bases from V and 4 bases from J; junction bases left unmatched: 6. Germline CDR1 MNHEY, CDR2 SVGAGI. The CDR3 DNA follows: TGTGCCAGCAGTTACCAAGCGGGGCTGCCAGATACGCAGTATTTT. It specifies CASSYQAGLPDTQYF.

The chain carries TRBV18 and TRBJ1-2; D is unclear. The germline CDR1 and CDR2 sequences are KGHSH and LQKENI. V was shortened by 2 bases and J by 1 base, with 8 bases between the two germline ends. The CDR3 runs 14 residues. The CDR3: CASSPGRNNYGYTF. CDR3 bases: TGTGCCAGCTCACCAGGGCGGAATAACTATGGCTACACCTTC.

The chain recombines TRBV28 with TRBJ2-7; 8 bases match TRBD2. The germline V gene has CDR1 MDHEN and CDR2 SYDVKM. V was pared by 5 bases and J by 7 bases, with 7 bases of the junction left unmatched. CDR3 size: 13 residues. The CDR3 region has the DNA TGTGCCAGCAGTCCGGGAGGGCCGAGAGAGCAGTACTTC. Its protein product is CASSPGGPREQYF.

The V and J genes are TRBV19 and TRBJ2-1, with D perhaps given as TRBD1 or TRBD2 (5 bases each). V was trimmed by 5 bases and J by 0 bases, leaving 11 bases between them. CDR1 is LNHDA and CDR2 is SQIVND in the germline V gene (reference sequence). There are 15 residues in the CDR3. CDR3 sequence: CASSPFGGSYNEQFF. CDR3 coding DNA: TGTGCCAGTAGTCCCTTTGGGGGCTCCTACAATGAGCAGTTCTTC.

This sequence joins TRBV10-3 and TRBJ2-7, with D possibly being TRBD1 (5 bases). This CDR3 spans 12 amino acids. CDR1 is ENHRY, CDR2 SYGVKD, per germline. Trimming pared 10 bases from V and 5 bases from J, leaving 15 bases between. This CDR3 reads CASNGIGDEQYF. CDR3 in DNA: TGTGCCAGCAACGGAATAGGGGACGAGCAGTACTTC.

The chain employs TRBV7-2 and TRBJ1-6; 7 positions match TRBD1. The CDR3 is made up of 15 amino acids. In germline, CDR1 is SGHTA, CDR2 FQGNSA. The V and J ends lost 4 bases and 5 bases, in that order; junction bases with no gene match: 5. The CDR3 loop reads CASSSGQAHNSPLHF. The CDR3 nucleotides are TGTGCCAGCAGCTCCGGACAGGCCCATAATTCACCCCTCCACTTT.

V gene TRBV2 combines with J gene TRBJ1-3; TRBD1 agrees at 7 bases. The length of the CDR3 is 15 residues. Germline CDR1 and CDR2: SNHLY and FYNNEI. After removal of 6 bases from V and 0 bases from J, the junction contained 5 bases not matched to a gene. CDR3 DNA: TGTGCCAGCAGCCGACAGGGAAACTCTGGAAACACCATATATTTT. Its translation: CASSRQGNSGNTIYF. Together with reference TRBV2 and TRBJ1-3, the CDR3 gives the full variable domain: EPEVTQTPSHQVTQMGQEVILRCVPISNHLYFYWYRQILGQKVEFLVSFYNNEISEKSEIFDDQFSVERPDGSNFTLKIRSTKLEDSAMYFCASSRQGNSGNTIYFGEGSWLTVV.

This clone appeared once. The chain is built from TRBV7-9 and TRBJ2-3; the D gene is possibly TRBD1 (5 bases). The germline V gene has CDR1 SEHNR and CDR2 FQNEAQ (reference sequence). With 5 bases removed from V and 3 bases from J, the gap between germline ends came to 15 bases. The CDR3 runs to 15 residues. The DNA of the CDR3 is TGTGCCAGCAGCCGGACATACACAATGACAGATACGCAGTATTTT. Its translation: CASSRTYTMTDTQYF.

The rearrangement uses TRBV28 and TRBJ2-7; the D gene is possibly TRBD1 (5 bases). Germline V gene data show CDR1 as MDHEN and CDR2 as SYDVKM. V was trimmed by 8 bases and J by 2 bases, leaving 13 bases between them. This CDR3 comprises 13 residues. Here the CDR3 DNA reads TGTGCCAGCGGGAAAGGGGTGCCCTACGAGCAGTACTTC. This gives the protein CASGKGVPYEQYF.

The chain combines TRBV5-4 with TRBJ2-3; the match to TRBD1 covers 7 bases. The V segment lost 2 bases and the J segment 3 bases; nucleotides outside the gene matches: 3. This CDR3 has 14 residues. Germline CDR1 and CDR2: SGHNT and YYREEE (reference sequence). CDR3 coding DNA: TGTGCCAGCAGCTTAGGGGGCTGGACAGATACGCAGTATTTT. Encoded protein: CASSLGGWTDTQYF.

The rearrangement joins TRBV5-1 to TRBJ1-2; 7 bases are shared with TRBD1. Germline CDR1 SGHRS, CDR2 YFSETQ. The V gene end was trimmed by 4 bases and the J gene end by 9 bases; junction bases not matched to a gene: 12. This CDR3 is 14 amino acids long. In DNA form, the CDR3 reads TGCGCCAGCAGCCAAACCGCCGGGACAGATAGCTACACCTTC. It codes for CASSQTAGTDSYTF.

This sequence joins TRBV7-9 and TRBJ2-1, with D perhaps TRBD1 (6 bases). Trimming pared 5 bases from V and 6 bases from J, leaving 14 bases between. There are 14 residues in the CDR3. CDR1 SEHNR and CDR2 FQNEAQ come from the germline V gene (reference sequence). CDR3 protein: CASSRGGGSNEQFF. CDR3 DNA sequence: TGTGCCAGCAGCCGTGGGGGCGGGTCCAATGAGCAGTTCTTC.

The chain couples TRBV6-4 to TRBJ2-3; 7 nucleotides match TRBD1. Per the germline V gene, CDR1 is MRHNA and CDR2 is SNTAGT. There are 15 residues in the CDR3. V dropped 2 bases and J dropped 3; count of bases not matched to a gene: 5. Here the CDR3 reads CASSDDPRGTDTQYF. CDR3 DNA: TGTGCCAGCAGTGACGACCCCAGGGGGACAGATACGCAGTATTTT.